This T cell receptor (beta chain) came from a study of T cells in Graves' hyperthyroidism and ophthalmopathy. Overall study results and limits: Progression to ophthalmopathy was predicted a median of roughly 6.8 months early. From stable hyperthyroidism, ophthalmopathy was set apart by a 13 V-J model. Blood also contained most expanded thyroid clonotypes above 0.001.

Calling Graves' hyperthyroidism stable meant ophthalmopathy did not progress within 18 months. Template material for amplifying TCR beta CDR3 regions consisted of RNA transcripts. When the TCR CDR3 underwent first-round RT-PCR, the HTBI primer set was used. Each CDR3 protein gets one entry after TCRdb re-called the multiplex PCR reads with MiXCR. Among about 700,000 distinct CDR3 sequences listed, less than 15% were seen once. There are many counts of this clonotype. The target antigen is unknown. Sequenced input: blood. The TCR originated in a woman under 30 with Graves' hyperthyroidism.

CDR3: CAWSPGLFNQPQHF. The CDR3 nucleotides read TGTGCCTGGAGTCCTGGTCTATTCAATCAGCCCCAGCATTTT. The gene calls are TRBV30 and TRBJ1-5; D is undetermined. This CDR3 contains 14 residues. With 2 bases removed from V and 3 bases from J, the gap between germline ends came to 11 bases. Germline values: CDR1 GTSNPN, CDR2 SVGIG (reference sequence).